The clone carrying this TCR beta chain was picked up a small number of times. This entry is derived from a study of T cell responses to AZD1222 COVID-19 vaccine. CDR3 length: 13 amino acids. The germline V gene has CDR1 SQVTM and CDR2 ANQGSEA. V was pared by 5 bases and J by 7 bases, with 11 bases of the junction left unmatched. Repertoires were generated with immunoSEQ multiplex PCR, while TCRdb's copy carries only in-frame clones and drops some. The sample consists of about 160,000 clones, under 95% of them appearing once. The origin of this receptor is an adult in good health. The chain has TRBV29-1 and TRBJ2-7; 7 bases match TRBD2. The sample was peripheral blood, taken on day 0 of MenACWY control vaccination. The CDR3 bases are TGCAGCGTTAGTGGGACGGCCGGGAGGGAGCAGTACTTC. This gives the protein CSVSGTAGREQYF.